This T cell receptor (beta chain) was sequenced during a study of shared clonotypes between healthy human individuals. Clones were sequenced by immunoSEQ multiplex PCR, and TCRdb holds only the in-frame ones, with some missing. The profile covers millions of clones, with around 95% appearing a single time and 0.13% taken by the ten largest. The study, taken as a whole, reports: Clonotype sharing across donors was expected to vary with sequencing depth.

With regard to this clone: Its antigen is still unknown.

The sequencing input was naive CD4+ T cells sorted from blood. Documented subset: CD45RA+ positively selected. This TCR was sampled from a man between 18 and 29 years old in good health.

As DNA, the CDR3 is TGTGCCAGCAGCCGGGGCGGCGGTATCATGGGGGCCAACGTCCTGACTTTC. Translating it yields CASSRGGGIMGANVLTF. The chain combines TRBV7-9 with TRBJ2-6, with D perhaps given as TRBD1 or TRBD2 (5 bases each). The V and J ends lost 5 bases and 4 bases respectively, with 18 bases between them. This CDR3 has 17 amino acids. The germline gives CDR1 SEHNR, CDR2 FQNEAQ (reference sequence).